Listed here are 22 T cell receptor beta chains from one sample, sequenced in a study of beta chain features in type 1 diabetes. The isolated RNA, all of it, was reverse transcribed, so expressed TCRB transcripts were what got sequenced. Clones were sequenced by immunoSEQ multiplex PCR, and TCRdb holds only the in-frame ones, with some missing. Altogether about 320,000 clones are present, around 15% being singletons, with the ten largest covering more than 6.5%. Sequencing used central memory CD4+ T cells from blood. The source is a man in his thirties or forties in good health.

This clone came up a few times. The chain joins TRBV6-5 to TRBJ2-1; D possibly matches TRBD1 or TRBD2 (5 bases each). Trimming took 8 bases from V and 8 from J, leaving 22 bases between them. The germline CDR1 and CDR2 sequences are MNHEY and SVGAGI. This CDR3 has 15 amino acids. The CDR3 sequence is CASGGARRGVYEQFF. CDR3 DNA: TGTGCCAGCGGGGGTGCCCGGAGAGGCGTCTATGAGCAGTTCTTC.

The genes are TRBV19 and TRBJ1-2, with TRBD1 identical over 7 bases. Germline loops: CDR1 LNHDA, CDR2 SQIVND (reference sequence). With 3 bases clipped from V and 0 bases from J, the junction kept 4 bases outside the gene matches. This CDR3 is 15 amino acids long. The CDR3 nucleotides read TGTGCCAGTAGTATGGGACAGAGAGCTAACTATGGCTACACCTTC. Encoded protein: CASSMGQRANYGYTF.

This clone has just a few counts. The gene calls are TRBV7-7 and TRBJ2-1; 13 bases agree with TRBD2. With 5 bases clipped from V and 5 bases from J, the junction kept 6 bases outside the gene matches. The V gene's germline CDR1 is SSHAT and CDR2 FNYEAQ (reference sequence). This CDR3 region has 16 residues. The CDR3 loop is CASSRGGTSGDNEQFF. CDR3 DNA sequence: TGTGCCAGCAGCCGGGGAGGGACTAGCGGGGACAATGAGCAGTTCTTC.

This clone was counted a few times. The chain recombines TRBV9 with TRBJ1-2, with 7 positions matching TRBD1. Germline V gene lookup returns CDR1 SGDLS and CDR2 YYNGEE. The CDR3 covers 15 residues. The V gene end was trimmed by 4 bases and the J gene end by 8 bases; junction bases not matched to a gene: 14. The CDR3 DNA sequence: TGTGCCAGCAGCCCGGAGGGGGCGACCTGGACGGGCTACACCTTC. Its translation is CASSPEGATWTGYTF.

V is TRBV4-2 and J is TRBJ1-2; D is possibly TRBD1 (6 bases). V was trimmed by 0 bases and J by 4 bases, leaving 18 bases between them. From germline, CDR1 is LGHNA and CDR2 YNFKEQ. The CDR3 is 17 residues long. CDR3 sequence (DNA): TGTGCCAGCAGCCAAGAAATCCGGGACACCTCCTCCTATGGCTACACCTTC. Amino acids: CASSQEIRDTSSYGYTF.

This chain uses TRBV4-3 with TRBJ1-4; D perhaps matches TRBD1 (5 bases). Germline V gene data show CDR1 as LGHNA and CDR2 as YSLEER. V was pared by 1 base and J by 6 bases, with 18 bases between. There are 17 residues in the CDR3. Here the CDR3 DNA reads TGCGCCAGCAGCCAAGGAGCGGGGGGGACTGGGGATGAAAAACTGTTTTTT. Its protein is CASSQGAGGTGDEKLFF.

Concerning this clone: The identical CDR3 is also encoded by other nucleotide sequences in the sample. The chain recombines TRBV5-1 with TRBJ2-3; TRBD2 aligns across 7 bases. Germline V lookup: CDR1 SGHRS, CDR2 YFSETQ. The CDR3 consists of 14 residues. V shed 3 bases and J 0 bases; nucleotides not matched to a gene: 1. The DNA of the CDR3 is TGCGCCAGCAGCTCTAGCGGTAGCACAGATACGCAGTATTTT. This encodes CASSSSGSTDTQYF.

This clone was counted only a few times. This chain links TRBV30 with TRBJ1-5; the D is unclear. Trimming took 0 bases from V and 6 from J, leaving 9 bases between them. Germline CDR1 GTSNPN, CDR2 SVGIG (reference sequence). The CDR3 length is 13 residues. In DNA, the CDR3 is TGTGCCTGGAGTGTACGTGGTACTCAGCCCCAGCATTTT. This gives the protein CAWSVRGTQPQHF.

As concerns this clone: Additional DNA sequences in this sample encode the identical CDR3. The V gene is TRBV28, the J gene TRBJ2-7; a possible D gene is TRBD1 (6 bases). Germline CDR1 and CDR2: MDHEN and SYDVKM. With 3 bases removed from V and 0 bases from J, the gap between germline ends came to 9 bases. This CDR3 region has 14 residues. CDR3 loop: CASSLPDSSYEQYV. The CDR3 DNA follows: TGTGCCAGCAGTTTGCCGGACAGCTCCTACGAGCAGTACGTC.

The chain combines TRBV15 with TRBJ2-5; D remains ambiguous. Deletions cut 1 base from V and 0 bases from J, with 9 bases between. This CDR3 has 15 amino acids. The germline V gene encodes CDR1 LNHNV and CDR2 YYDKDF (reference sequence). CDR3 sequence (DNA): TGTGCCACCAGCAGAGTTCCGGGCTACCAAGAGACCCAGTACTTC. Residues: CATSRVPGYQETQYF.

The gene calls are TRBV5-1 and TRBJ2-5; a weak D match, TRBD2 (5 bases). Germline assignment: CDR1 SGHRS and CDR2 YFSETQ. The germline V and J ends were trimmed by 4 bases and 4 bases, with 14 bases remaining between them. The CDR3 sequence is 14 residues long. The CDR3 DNA reads TGCGCCAGCAGCACCAACTCCGGAGGAGAGACCCAGTACTTC. Its translation is CASSTNSGGETQYF.

This chain connects TRBV18 to TRBJ1-1; D is uncertain. In germline, CDR1 is KGHSH, CDR2 LQKENI. There are 12 residues in the CDR3. Trimming stripped 8 bases from V and 5 bases from J, with 12 bases between. The CDR3 protein is CASRREATEAFF. The CDR3 coding sequence is TGTGCCAGCCGCCGAGAAGCAACTGAAGCTTTCTTT.

This clone has more than one count but fewer than ten. The gene calls are TRBV6-6 and TRBJ2-5; 8 nucleotides line up with TRBD1. The germline gives CDR1 MNHNY, CDR2 SVGAGI (reference sequence). Trimming took 5 bases from V and 9 from J; bases not matched to a gene: 8. The CDR3 loop spans 13 amino acids. This CDR3 reads CASSETRQGPQYF. The CDR3 nucleotides are TGTGCCAGCAGTGAGACAAGACAGGGGCCCCAGTACTTC.

This rearrangement joins TRBV5-1 to TRBJ2-2; 7 positions match TRBD2. The germline gives CDR1 SGHRS, CDR2 YFSETQ. Trimming removed 0 bases from V and 1 base from J; junction bases left unmatched: 3. The CDR3 is 16 amino acids. The CDR3 DNA reads TGCGCCAGCAGCTTGGTGACTAGCAGGAACACCGGGGAGCTGTTTTTT. It is translated as CASSLVTSRNTGELFF.

The chain uses TRBV7-9 and TRBJ2-7; 7 bases fit TRBD1. CDR3 size: 13 residues. CDR1 is SEHNR and CDR2 is FQNEAQ in the germline V gene (reference sequence). V gave up 6 bases and J gave up 3 bases; unmatched junction bases: 5. The CDR3 DNA reads TGTGCCAGCAGTTCAGGGGACAGCTACGAGCAGTACTTC. It encodes CASSSGDSYEQYF.

The V and J genes are TRBV7-9 and TRBJ2-7; 13 bases align to TRBD2. The V and J ends lost 1 base and 6 bases, in that order; junction bases with no gene match: 0. The germline CDR1 and CDR2 sequences are SEHNR and FQNEAQ (reference sequence). This CDR3 comprises 14 residues. The CDR3, as DNA: TGTGCCAGCAGCTTAGGGACTAGCGGGAGCGAGCAGTACGTC. Amino acid sequence: CASSLGTSGSEQYV.

This clone was found a few times. The chain links TRBV28 to TRBJ1-2; possible D gene TRBD1, 6 bases. The CDR3 loop spans 14 amino acids. CDR1 is MDHEN and CDR2 is SYDVKM in the germline V gene. Trimming removed 5 bases from V and 6 bases from J, with 16 bases in between. CDR3 region: CASSITGTLHGYTF. CDR3 nucleotide sequence: TGTGCCAGCAGTATAACCGGGACACTCCATGGCTACACCTTC.

The gene calls are TRBV20-1 and TRBJ2-1; maybe TRBD2 (5 bases). The germline CDR1 and CDR2 sequences are DFQATT and SNEGSKA (reference sequence). This CDR3 spans 11 amino acids. Trimming shortened V by 5 bases and J by 9 bases, and 11 bases separated the two germline ends. The CDR3 nucleotides are TGCAGTGCTCAACCGGCGGGTGAGCAGTTCTTC. It translates to CSAQPAGEQFF.

This chain uses TRBV7-2 with TRBJ2-3; D unclear. This CDR3 has 12 residues. From germline, CDR1 is SGHTA and CDR2 FQGNSA. The V end was cut by 5 bases, the J end by 5 bases, with 8 bases between. CDR3: CASSPSGDTQYF. In nucleotides, the CDR3 is TGTGCCAGCAGCCCGAGTGGAGATACGCAGTATTTT.

The chain employs TRBV2 and TRBJ2-5, with D hard to call. The end of the DNA aligns better with TRBJ2-7, so the J call may be wrong. The CDR3 has 12 amino acids. The V gene's germline CDR1 is SNHLY and CDR2 FYNNEI. In DNA form, the CDR3 reads TGTGCCAGCAGTCCAATCCGTTACGAGCAGTACTTC. As protein: CASSPIRYEQYF.

This clone was recorded at least ten times. The rearrangement joins TRBV10-3 to TRBJ2-3; D is perhaps TRBD2 (5 bases). Deletions cut 8 bases from V and 2 bases from J, with 8 bases between. The length of the CDR3 is 12 residues. Germline V CDR1 and CDR2: ENHRY, SYGVKD. CDR3 in amino acids: CAIGLPTDTQYF. Written as DNA, the CDR3 is TGTGCCATCGGACTTCCCACAGATACGCAGTATTTT.

The chain has TRBV12-5 and TRBJ1-1; 8 nucleotides align to TRBD1. This CDR3 region has 14 residues. In germline, CDR1 is LGHNT, CDR2 FRNRAP. The ends lost 1 base at V and 10 bases at J; junction bases unmatched: 8. CDR3 protein: CASGLGAGGRSAFF. CDR3 bases: TGTGCTAGTGGTTTGGGTGCAGGGGGCCGTTCAGCTTTCTTT.